The present TCR beta chain was sequenced within a study of patients and donors after allogeneic stem cell transplantation. With 6 bases removed from V and 7 bases from J, the gap between germline ends came to 20 bases. CDR1 is DFQATT and CDR2 is SNEGSKA in the germline V gene (reference sequence). The CDR3 totals 14 residues. TCRdb re-derived calls from the RT-PCR reads in MiXCR, one entry per CDR3 protein. Of about 960,000 distinct CDR3 sequences in the sample, about a sixth were seen once. The origin of this receptor is a human donor who was either an allogeneic HSCT recipient or a stem cell or donor lymphocyte infusion donor (not recorded which). It is not recorded whose cells these are; they may come from a transplant donor. This rearrangement joins TRBV20-1 to TRBJ2-3; no firm D call. The sample taken for sequencing was blood, either unsorted or a sorted T cell fraction (not recorded which). DNA for the CDR3: TGCAGTGCCAAACCCCCCCAGACAAAAAATACGCAGTATTTT. This codes for CSAKPPQTKNTQYF.